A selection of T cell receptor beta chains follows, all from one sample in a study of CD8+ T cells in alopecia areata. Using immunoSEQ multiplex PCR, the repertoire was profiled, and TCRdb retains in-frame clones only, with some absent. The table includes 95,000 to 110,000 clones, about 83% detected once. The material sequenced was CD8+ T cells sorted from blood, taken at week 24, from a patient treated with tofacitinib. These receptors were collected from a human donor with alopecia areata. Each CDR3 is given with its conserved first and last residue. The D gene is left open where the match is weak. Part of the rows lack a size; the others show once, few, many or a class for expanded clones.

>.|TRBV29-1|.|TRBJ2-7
TGCAGCGTTGGGGTCAGGGCGAGCAACGAGCAGTACTTC
CSVGVRASNEQYF
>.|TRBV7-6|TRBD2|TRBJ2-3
TGTGCCAGCAGCTCCGGACTAGAAGAGTATTTT
CASSSGLEEYF
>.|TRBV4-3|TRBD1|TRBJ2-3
TGCGCCAGCAGCCAAGGGACAGGGGGCGCAGATACGCAGTATTTT
CASSQGTGGADTQYF
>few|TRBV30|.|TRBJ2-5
TGTGCCTGGAGTGGGGGTTACTCCCAAGAGACCCAGTACTTC
CAWSGGYSQETQYF
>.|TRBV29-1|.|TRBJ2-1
TGCAGCGTTGAAGGGGCACTTGCCACAGAAGTCTCCTACAATGAGCAGTTCTTC
CSVEGALATEVSYNEQFF
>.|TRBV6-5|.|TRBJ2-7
TGTGCCAGCAGTTCGAAGGGGACGCGGTCGCCCTACGAGCAGTACTTC
CASSSKGTRSPYEQYF
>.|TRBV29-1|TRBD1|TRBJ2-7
TGCAGCGTTGAAGATTGGGACAGTAACAACTCCTACGAGCAGTACTTC
CSVEDWDSNNSYEQYF
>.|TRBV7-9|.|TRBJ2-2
TGTGCCAGCAGCCCACTTGGGGAGAACACCGGGGAGCTGTTTTTT
CASSPLGENTGELFF
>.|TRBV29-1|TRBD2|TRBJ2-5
TGCAGCGGGACCGCTAGCGGGGTCCGGGAAGAGACCCAGTACTTC
CSGTASGVREETQYF
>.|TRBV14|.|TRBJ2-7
TGTGCCAGCAGCCAAGAAGGAGGGGGCACCACCTACGAGCAGTACTTC
CASSQEGGGTTYEQYF
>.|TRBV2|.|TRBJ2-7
TGTGCCAGCAGTGAAACCGGGGTCTCGCCGGAGGAGCAGTACTTC
CASSETGVSPEEQYF
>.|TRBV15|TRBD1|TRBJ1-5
TGTGCCACCAGCAGACCCGGACAGGGATCGTTGAGCAATCAGCCCCAGCATTTT
CATSRPGQGSLSNQPQHF
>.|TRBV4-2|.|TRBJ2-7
TGTGCCGCGGGGTCCGACTACGAGCAGTACTTC
CAAGSDYEQYF
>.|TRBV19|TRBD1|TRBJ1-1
TGTGCCAGTAGTATGAGGGGACAGGGGAACACTGAAGCTTTCTTT
CASSMRGQGNTEAFF
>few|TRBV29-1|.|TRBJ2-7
TGCAGCCCTCGGGTCAAATTATTCTTC
CSPRVKLFF
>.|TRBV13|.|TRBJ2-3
TGTGCCAGCAGCGATGGACCCCAATTGGGGGATACGCAGTATTTT
CASSDGPQLGDTQYF
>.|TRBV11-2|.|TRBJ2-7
TGTGCCAGCAGCCGCCCAGGTTTCGGCACAGGCGAGCAGTACTTC
CASSRPGFGTGEQYF
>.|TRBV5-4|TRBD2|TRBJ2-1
TGTGCCAGCAGCTTCCCGGGGACTAGCAATGAGCAGTTCTTC
CASSFPGTSNEQFF
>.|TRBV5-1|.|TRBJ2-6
TGCGCCAGCAGCTTGGCTTTCCCCGGCTCTGGGGCCAACGTCCTGACTTTC
CASSLAFPGSGANVLTF
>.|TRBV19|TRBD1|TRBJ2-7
TGTGCCAGTAGTATAGGACAGGGGCTACTCTACGAGCAGTACTTC
CASSIGQGLLYEQYF
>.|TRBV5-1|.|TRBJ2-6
TGCGCCAGCAGCTTGGGGGAATCTGGGGCCAACGTCCTGACTTTC
CASSLGESGANVLTF
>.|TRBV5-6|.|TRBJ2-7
TGTGCCAGCAGCTTAGTTTACTCCTACGAGCAGTACTTC
CASSLVYSYEQYF
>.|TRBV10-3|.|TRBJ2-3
TGTGCCATCAGTGAGGCGGGGGCTAGCACAGATACGCAGTATTTT
CAISEAGASTDTQYF
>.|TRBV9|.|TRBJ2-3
TGTGCCAGCAGCGCGCCCACAGATACGCAGTATTTT
CASSAPTDTQYF
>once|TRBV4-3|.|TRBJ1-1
TGCGCCAGCAGCCAAGGGACCACTGAAGCTTTCTTT
CASSQGTTEAFF
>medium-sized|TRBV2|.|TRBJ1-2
TGTGCCAGCAGTGAAGCGGCAGGCTATGGCTACACCTTC
CASSEAAGYGYTF